Sequencing of this T cell receptor beta chain was carried out in a study of T-cell reconstitution after alpha-beta-depleted transplantation in children. The CDR3 sequence is 13 residues long. V was shortened by 4 bases and J by 9 bases, with 15 bases between the two germline ends. Germline assignment: CDR1 SGHTA and CDR2 FQGNSA. The TCRbeta library incorporated unique molecular identifiers. A single record per CDR3 protein comes from TCRdb applying MiXCR to the PCR reads. The sample lists some 340,000 distinct CDR3 sequences; under 13% were seen once. The TCR sequence derives from a human donor who donated a stem cell graft to a child with acute lymphoblastic leukemia. The rearrangement links TRBV7-2 to TRBJ2-5; D possibly corresponds to TRBD1 (5 bases). The specimen comprised PBMCs from the stem cell graft donor, sampled from the stem cell graft. The CDR3 bases are TGTGCCAGCAGCTCCAATGCAGGGAAACCCCAGTACTTC. Its translation: CASSSNAGKPQYF.